This TCR beta chain originates from a study of T cell responses to AZD1222 COVID-19 vaccine. In germline, CDR1 is LNHDA, CDR2 SQIVND (reference sequence). The CDR3 is made up of 14 amino acids. With 3 bases clipped from V and 5 bases from J, the junction kept 4 bases outside the gene matches. Only in-frame clones appear in the TCRdb table, and some are missing; sequencing was by immunoSEQ multiplex PCR. In the table there are 80,000 or so clones, 70% to 90% of which are singletons. Broader study findings: An increase in Spike-specific TCR breadth and depth was observed after two AZD1222 doses. White British ancestry dominated among donors, who included more females, and clonal diversity was possibly underestimated.

Turning to this clone: Its antigen is not identified.

The analysis combined second doses at about 4 or about 12 weeks. The sample in question was peripheral blood, obtained 28 days after the second AZD1222 dose. This TCR derives from an adult who received the AZD1222 COVID-19 vaccine. The chain employs TRBV19 and TRBJ2-3; 8 bases map to TRBD1. The CDR3 spells CASSIRTGLDTQYF. In DNA form, the CDR3 reads TGTGCCAGTAGTATCCGGACAGGGCTAGATACGCAGTATTTT.